The clone carrying this TCR beta chain has ten or more counts. The data derive from a study of identical twins. Donors uniformly comprised healthy Caucasians. Template switching added a universal primer site, and cDNA bore unique molecular identifiers. TCRdb itself ran the 5' RACE reads through MiXCR, one entry per CDR3 protein. The sample shows about 730,000 distinct CDR3 sequences, around 21% of them seen only once. In germline, CDR1 is SGHTS, CDR2 YDEGEE. The CDR3 extends over 14 amino acids. Trimming cost V 2 bases and J 4 bases, with 10 bases left between them. The same data also went into a second study, on T cells expressing NK-cell markers. That work states: Where a handful of donors were concerned, these clonotypes also led the CD3+CD56-NKG2C+ fraction.

The specimen sequenced was PBMCs. The rearrangement links TRBV5-8 to TRBJ2-1, with D perhaps matching TRBD2 (5 bases). The source is a woman aged 18 to 35 in good health. The DNA for the CDR3 is TGTGCCAGCAGCTTCGTTCCGGGATACAATGAGCAGTTCTTC. Its protein is CASSFVPGYNEQFF.